This TCR beta chain was found in a study of PD-L1 blockade in urothelial cancer. Study-level background: About 90% of the 29 patients were males with bladder-origin urothelial cancer.

Produced via immunoSEQ multiplex PCR; TCRdb's table is partial and in-frame only. The sample lists 120,000 or so clones; 86% were seen once. The CDR3 length is 15 residues. V was clipped by 6 bases and J by 0 bases; unmatched bases: 6. From germline, CDR1 is MNHNY and CDR2 SVGAGI (reference sequence). As regards this clone: Its antigen is not known.

Specified time point: peripheral blood 6 weeks after treatment start. Findings and limits, study-wide: Pretreatment TCR clonality in blood, when below the median, was predictive of better survival.

This clonotype was sampled from a man in his forties or fifties with urothelial cancer. The chain joins TRBV6-6 to TRBJ2-7; the match to TRBD1 covers 9 bases. The source material was PBMCs, sampled around atezolizumab (anti-PD-L1) treatment. CDR3 in amino acids: CASSQDRGSSYEQYF. The CDR3 region has the DNA TGTGCCAGCAGCCAGGACAGGGGCAGCTCCTACGAGCAGTACTTC.